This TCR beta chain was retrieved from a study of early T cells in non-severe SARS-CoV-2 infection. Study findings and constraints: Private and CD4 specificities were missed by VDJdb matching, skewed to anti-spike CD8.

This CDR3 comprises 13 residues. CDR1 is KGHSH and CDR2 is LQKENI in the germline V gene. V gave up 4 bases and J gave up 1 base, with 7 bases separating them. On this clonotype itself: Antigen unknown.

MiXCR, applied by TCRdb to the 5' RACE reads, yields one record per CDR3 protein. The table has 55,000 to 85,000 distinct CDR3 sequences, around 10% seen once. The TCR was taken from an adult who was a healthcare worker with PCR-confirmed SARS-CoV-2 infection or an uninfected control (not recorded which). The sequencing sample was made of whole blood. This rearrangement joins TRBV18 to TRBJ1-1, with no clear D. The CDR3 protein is CASSRVRNTEAFF. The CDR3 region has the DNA TGTGCCAGCTCACGAGTACGGAACACTGAAGCTTTCTTT.